One sample yielded the 11 T cell receptor beta chains listed below, sequenced in a study of blood T cell repertoires in COVID-19 (dated by TCRdb to 2020 to 2022). Library generation was performed with the immunoSEQ multiplex PCR assay. TCRdb took this table from immuneACCESS and kept in-frame rearrangements with V and J called. Such tables lack part of the clones; where checked against another copy, unresolved V genes explain under half of the gap, and the rest is unexplained. In all, the sample holds approximately 250,000 clones, and less than 90% of those were seen once. The ten largest clonotypes hold about 4.9% of the sample. The sequencing input was peripheral blood. These receptors all come from a man between 60 and 75 years old who had recovered from COVID-19.

The chain combines TRBV20-1 with TRBJ2-2, with D possibly TRBD2 on 6 matching bases. V dropped 3 bases and J dropped 0 bases, with 14 bases sitting between them. Germline-derived CDR1 and CDR2 are DFQATT and SNEGSKA (reference sequence). The CDR3 loop spans 16 amino acids. The CDR3 spells CSASGRGTSNTGELFF. The DNA for the CDR3 is TGCAGTGCTAGTGGGCGGGGCACCTCGAACACCGGGGAGCTGTTTTTT.

This clone was detected only a few times. The genes are TRBV5-1 and TRBJ1-1; 7 bases agree with TRBD1. This CDR3 is 14 amino acids long. Germline CDR1 and CDR2: SGHRS and YFSETQ. With V trimmed by 4 bases and J by 5 bases, 8 bases remained unmatched. CDR3 nucleotide sequence: TGCGCCAGCAGCATCGAGGGGGCGCGGACTGAAGCTTTCTTT. It encodes CASSIEGARTEAFF.

The chain recombines TRBV2 with TRBJ2-4; D gene unclear. CDR3 size: 15 residues. Trimming left V 6 bases short and J 0 bases short, with 12 bases between. Germline CDR1 reads SNHLY; CDR2 reads FYNNEI. The CDR3 is CASRETALAKNIQYF. DNA for the CDR3: TGTGCCAGCAGGGAGACGGCTCTAGCCAAAAACATTCAGTACTTC.

The chain's CDR3 is CASSFEGRASGGYTF. The CDR3 DNA is TGTGCCAGCAGCTTCGAGGGGAGGGCCTCGGGAGGCTACACCTTC. J is TRBJ1-2 and V is TRBV5-8, with D possibly being TRBD1 (5 bases). Trimming pared 2 bases from V and 8 bases from J, leaving 19 bases between. The germline CDR1 and CDR2 sequences are SGHTS and YDEGEE. This CDR3 has 15 residues.

Only one count was recorded for this clone. At one of its ends the junction is not consistent with the germline gene, which may arise from a read error. CDR3 protein: CASSLAGGDPDTQYF. The CDR3 bases are TGTGCCAGCAGCCTAGCGGGAGGGGATCCGGATACGCAGTATTTT. The V gene is TRBV7-6, the J gene TRBJ2-3; TRBD2 agrees at 12 bases. This CDR3 is 15 amino acids long. Germline CDR1 SGHVS, CDR2 FNYEAQ.

This chain joins TRBV27 and TRBJ2-7; 10 nucleotides line up with TRBD1. The CDR3 extends over 14 amino acids. From germline, CDR1 is MNHEY and CDR2 SMNVEV (reference sequence). The V segment lost 3 bases and the J segment 2 bases; nucleotides outside the gene matches: 1. CDR3 DNA: TGTGCCAGCAGTTTGGACAGGGGGACCTACGAGCAGTACTTC. Translation gives CASSLDRGTYEQYF.

The chain is built from TRBV5-4 and TRBJ2-1; D remains ambiguous. The CDR3 runs to 12 residues. V was shortened by 4 bases and J by 7 bases, with 9 bases between the two germline ends. CDR1 SGHNT and CDR2 YYREEE come from the germline V gene (reference sequence). The CDR3 DNA reads TGTGCCAGCAGCCAAAACTCGAATGAGCAGTTCTTC. Translated, it gives CASSQNSNEQFF. Full variable domain (outside the CDR3, taken from reference TRBV5-4 and TRBJ2-1): ETGVTQSPTHLIKTRGQQVTLRCSSQSGHNTVSWYQQALGQGPQFIFQYYREEENGRGNFPPRFSGLQFPNYSSELNVNALELDDSALYLCASSQNSNEQFFGPGTRLTVL.

V is TRBV3-1 (or the pseudogene TRBV3-2) and J is TRBJ1-6, with unresolved D. This CDR3 has 15 amino acids. CDR1 and CDR2 from the germline V gene are LGHDT and YNNKEL (reference sequence). V lost 6 bases and J 5 bases, leaving 14 bases between the germline ends. The CDR3 is CASRPNPGDNSPLHF. CDR3 bases: TGTGCCAGCAGACCGAACCCCGGGGATAATTCACCCCTCCACTTT.

This clone was observed a few times. This chain connects TRBV7-9 to TRBJ1-3; D is unclear. Trimming cost V 5 bases and J 0 bases, with 5 bases left between them. The V gene's germline CDR1 is SEHNR and CDR2 FQNEAQ (reference sequence). CDR3 length equals 13 residues. The CDR3 nucleotides are TGTGCCAGCAGCACAAGCTCTGGAAACACCATATATTTT. It is translated as CASSTSSGNTIYF.

The gene calls are TRBV10-1 and TRBJ1-2, with D possibly being TRBD1 (5 bases). Germline V lookup: CDR1 WNHNN, CDR2 SYGVQD (reference sequence). The CDR3 runs to 11 residues. Trimming stripped 8 bases from V and 7 bases from J, with 11 bases between. The chain's CDR3 is CASSDGGGYTF. CDR3 in DNA: TGCGCCAGCTCCGACGGGGGTGGCTACACCTTC.

This chain uses TRBV3-1 (or the pseudogene TRBV3-2) with TRBJ2-3; D uncertain. Trimming took 4 bases from V and 3 from J, leaving 11 bases between them. Germline CDR1 is LGHDT and CDR2 is YNNKEL (reference sequence). The CDR3 is 14 residues long. CDR3 sequence: CASSRVEVTDTQYF. The CDR3 DNA is TGTGCCAGCAGCCGTGTAGAGGTAACAGATACGCAGTATTTT.